This T cell receptor beta chain was captured by sequencing in a study of OX40 agonist ivuxolimab in advanced cancers. TCRdb's table, derived via immunoSEQ multiplex PCR, lists solely in-frame clones and lacks some. The data show about 20,000 clones, 87% seen once. Study-wide points: By week 6 at 0.1 to 3.0 mg/kg, blood CD4+ and CD8+ T cells had expanded clonally.

As concerns this clone: Its antigen remains unidentified.

The receptor comes from an adult with an advanced solid tumor such as melanoma, head and neck, liver or kidney cancer. This sample comprised CD4+ or CD8+ T cells sorted from blood, obtained in a trial of the OX40 agonist ivuxolimab.

The CDR3, as DNA: TGTGCCAGCAGCCCCGGGCGGCTAGCGGGTTGGCATCAAGAGACCCAGTACTTC. Protein: CASSPGRLAGWHQETQYF. The gene calls are TRBV7-9 and TRBJ2-5; 8 positions agree with TRBD2. This CDR3 spans 18 amino acids. The ends lost 5 bases at V and 2 bases at J; junction bases unmatched: 16. The germline CDR1 and CDR2 sequences are SEHNR and FQNEAQ (reference sequence).